The 8 T cell receptor beta chains in this list originate from one sample, sequenced in a study of blood T cell repertoires in COVID-19 (dated by TCRdb to 2020 to 2021). The method was the immunoSEQ multiplex PCR assay. TCRdb limited this immuneACCESS table to in-frame rearrangements with V and J called. A share of clones is missing; checked studies link under half to unresolved V genes, and the rest is unexplained. Within this sample are around 99,000 clones, with 75% to 85% of them counted one time only. Roughly 20% of the sample lies in the top ten. What was sequenced was peripheral blood. All receptors derive from a woman of 80 years or more with active or convalescent COVID-19.

CDR3 in amino acids: CASSEGQGPNTGELFF. CDR3 sequence (DNA): TGTGCCAGCAGCGAAGGACAGGGGCCTAACACCGGGGAGCTGTTTTTT. The chain links TRBV9 to TRBJ2-2; 9 nucleotides agree with TRBD1. The germline V gene encodes CDR1 SGDLS and CDR2 YYNGEE. The CDR3 consists of 16 residues. V lost 3 bases and J lost 2; bases outside the gene matches: 5.

The V gene is TRBV15, the J gene TRBJ1-2; tentatively, D is TRBD1 (5 bases). V was clipped by 3 bases and J by 2 bases, with 13 bases between them. CDR3 length equals 15 residues. CDR1 is LNHNV, CDR2 YYDKDF, per germline (reference sequence). CDR3 sequence reads: CATSRGGGTNYGYTF. CDR3 nucleotide sequence: TGTGCCACCAGCAGGGGTGGAGGGACCAACTATGGCTACACCTTC.

This sequence joins TRBV7-8 and TRBJ1-2; tentative D call: TRBD1 (6 bases). CDR1 and CDR2 (germline): SGHVS, FQNEAQ. The V gene lost 5 bases and the J gene lost 6 bases, with 13 bases spanning the gap. This CDR3 spans 13 amino acids. In nucleotides, the CDR3 is TGTGCCAGCAGCCGATCAAGACAGGATGGCTACACCTTC. It encodes CASSRSRQDGYTF.

The chain combines TRBV6-5 with TRBJ2-5; weak D call: TRBD1 (5 bases). Germline lookup yields CDR1 MNHEY and CDR2 SVGAGI. This CDR3 has 13 residues. With 6 bases removed from V and 1 base from J, the gap between germline ends came to 9 bases. CDR3 DNA: TGTGCCAGCAGGACGACAGTCCAAGAGACCCAGTACTTC. Amino acids: CASRTTVQETQYF.

The chain recombines TRBV5-1 with TRBJ2-3, with D possibly TRBD2 on 6 matching bases. CDR3 size: 15 residues. Germline V gene lookup returns CDR1 SGHRS and CDR2 YFSETQ. Trimming shortened V by 5 bases and J by 0 bases, and 13 bases separated the two germline ends. Here the CDR3 DNA reads TGCGCCAGCAGGCGGGACGGAGCTAGCACAGATACGCAGTATTTT. It encodes CASRRDGASTDTQYF. The full variable domain, its missing parts supplied by reference TRBV5-1 and TRBJ2-3, is KAGVTQTPRYLIKTRGQQVTLSCSPISGHRSVSWYQQTPGQGLQFLFEYFSETQRNKGNFPGRFSGRQFSNSRSEMNVSTLELGDSALYLCASRRDGASTDTQYFGPGTRLTVL.

The genes are TRBV19 and TRBJ2-1; TRBD1 is a possible D gene (5 bases). Germline V gene sequence: CDR1 LNHDA, CDR2 SQIVND (reference sequence). The germline V and J ends were trimmed by 5 bases and 8 bases, with 10 bases remaining between them. This CDR3 is 12 amino acids long. The CDR3 protein is CASSSTRDEQFF. The CDR3 DNA reads TGTGCCAGTAGTTCCACCAGGGATGAGCAGTTCTTC.

This chain uses TRBV5-1 with TRBJ2-2; 10 nucleotides agree with TRBD2. Trimming cost V 4 bases and J 3 bases; bases outside gene matches: 9. CDR3 length: 17 residues. CDR1 is SGHRS and CDR2 is YFSETQ in the germline V gene. The CDR3 sequence: CASSPGRLAGDTGELFF. DNA of the CDR3: TGCGCCAGCAGCCCGGGACGGCTAGCGGGGGACACCGGGGAGCTGTTTTTT. The entire variable domain, with the rest obtained from reference TRBV5-1 and TRBJ2-2, is as follows: KAGVTQTPRYLIKTRGQQVTLSCSPISGHRSVSWYQQTPGQGLQFLFEYFSETQRNKGNFPGRFSGRQFSNSRSEMNVSTLELGDSALYLCASSPGRLAGDTGELFFGEGSRLTVL.

The chain joins TRBV19 to TRBJ2-2, with 7 bases that match TRBD2. CDR1 and CDR2 from the germline V gene are LNHDA and SQIVND (reference sequence). V lost 4 bases, J lost 2 bases, and 7 bases stayed unmatched. The CDR3 totals 16 residues. The DNA of the CDR3 is TGTGCCAGTAGTAAGCTAGCGGAGCGAAACACCGGGGAGCTGTTTTTT. This gives the protein CASSKLAERNTGELFF.